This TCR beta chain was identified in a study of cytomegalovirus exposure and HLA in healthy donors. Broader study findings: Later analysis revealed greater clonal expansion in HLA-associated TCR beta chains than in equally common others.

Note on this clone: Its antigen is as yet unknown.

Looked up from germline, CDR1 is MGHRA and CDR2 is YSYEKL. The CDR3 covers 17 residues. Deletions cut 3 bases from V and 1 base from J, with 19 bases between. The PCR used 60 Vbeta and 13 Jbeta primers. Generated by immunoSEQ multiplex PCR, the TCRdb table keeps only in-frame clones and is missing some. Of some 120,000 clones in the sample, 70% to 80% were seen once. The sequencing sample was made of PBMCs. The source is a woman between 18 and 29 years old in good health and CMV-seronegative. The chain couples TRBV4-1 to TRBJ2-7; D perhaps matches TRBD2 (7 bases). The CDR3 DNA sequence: TGCGCCAGCAGCCATTCATTCGGGGGGCCTCGATCCTACGAGCAGTACTTC. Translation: CASSHSFGGPRSYEQYF.